Each of the 21 T cell receptor beta chains below was sequenced from the same sample in a study of T cells in localized non-small cell lung cancer. Produced via immunoSEQ multiplex PCR; TCRdb's table is partial and in-frame only. The sample consists of around 100,000 clones, around 90% of them appearing once. The specimen was peripheral blood, collected before any cancer treatment. The receptors here all came from a man aged 40 to 75 with stage I squamous cell lung carcinoma.

This chain links TRBV28 with TRBJ2-7; D assignment may be TRBD1 or TRBD2 (6 bases each). This CDR3 is built from 15 residues. The V gene's germline CDR1 is MDHEN and CDR2 SYDVKM. Trimming took off 6 bases at V and 4 bases at J, with 19 bases between the two ends. The DNA for the CDR3 is TGTGCCAGCAGACCCCTGGGGGGACACCATTACGAGCAGTACTTC. It translates to CASRPLGGHHYEQYF.

The chain recombines TRBV5-1 with TRBJ1-6, with TRBD1 matching 8 bases. Trimming took 0 bases from V and 7 from J; bases not matched to a gene: 0. CDR3 length: 14 residues. Germline CDR1 SGHRS, CDR2 YFSETQ. The CDR3 reads CASSLGQGNSPLHF. The CDR3 nucleotides are TGCGCCAGCAGCTTGGGACAGGGGAATTCACCCCTCCACTTT.

This rearrangement joins TRBV2 to TRBJ1-4; D unresolved. Germline V CDR1 and CDR2: SNHLY, FYNNEI. The V and J ends lost 7 bases and 10 bases respectively, with 19 bases between them. The CDR3 extends over 14 amino acids. The CDR3 nucleotides are TGTGCCAGCAAGGTATTAGGTTCCTCTGGAAAACTGTTTTTT. Translated: CASKVLGSSGKLFF. The full variable domain, its missing parts supplied by reference TRBV2 and TRBJ1-4, is EPEVTQTPSHQVTQMGQEVILRCVPISNHLYFYWYRQILGQKVEFLVSFYNNEISEKSEIFDDQFSVERPDGSNFTLKIRSTKLEDSAMYFCASKVLGSSGKLFFGSGTQLSVL.

The rearrangement uses TRBV5-1 and TRBJ2-5; TRBD1 matches at 8 bases. CDR1 is SGHRS and CDR2 is YFSETQ in the germline V gene. This CDR3 has 17 amino acids. The V segment lost 4 bases and the J segment 3 bases; nucleotides outside the gene matches: 14. The CDR3 here is CASSLGLGTGDKETQYF. CDR3 nucleotides: TGCGCCAGCAGCCTTGGATTAGGGACAGGAGATAAAGAGACCCAGTACTTC.

The rearrangement joins TRBV6-6 to TRBJ1-2; 9 bases agree with TRBD1. The CDR3 is 13 amino acids. The ends lost 4 bases at V and 6 bases at J; junction bases unmatched: 3. Germline V gives CDR1 MNHNY, CDR2 SVGAGI (reference sequence). The CDR3 nucleotides read TGTGCCAGCAGTTTCGGACAGGGGAATGGCTACACCTTC. This translates into CASSFGQGNGYTF.

The gene calls are TRBV18 and TRBJ2-7; unclear D gene. Trimming removed 2 bases at V and 2 bases at J, with 10 bases between. This CDR3 region has 14 residues. Germline V gene data show CDR1 as KGHSH and CDR2 as LQKENI. CDR3 region: CASSPNLLPYEQYF. The DNA for the CDR3 is TGTGCCAGCTCACCAAATCTCTTACCCTACGAGCAGTACTTC.

The gene calls are TRBV7-2 and TRBJ1-5; D gene ambiguous. Trimming took off 2 bases at V and 9 bases at J, with 17 bases between the two ends. This CDR3 is built from 15 residues. Germline CDR1 is SGHTA and CDR2 is FQGNSA. The CDR3 region has the DNA TGTGCCAGCAGCTTAAGCGCGGAGCCCTGGTGGCCCCAGCATTTT. Translation gives CASSLSAEPWWPQHF.

Regarding this clone: One junction end does not reproduce the germline sequence, and a read error may be involved. The chain uses TRBV5-4 and TRBJ2-7, with D possibly TRBD2 on 5 matching bases. From germline, CDR1 is SGHNT and CDR2 YYREEE (reference sequence). This CDR3 is 14 amino acids long. The CDR3 DNA reads TGTGCCAGCAGCCCCGCCGACGGGGTCTACAAGCAGTACTTC. It yields the protein CASSPADGVYKQYF.

Only one count was recorded for this clone. The sample holds other DNA sequences that translate to the same CDR3. V usage is TRBV18 and J usage is TRBJ1-1; D gene unclear. The germline V gene has CDR1 KGHSH and CDR2 LQKENI. The V end lost 0 bases, the J end lost 0 bases, and 8 bases lay between the germline ends. The CDR3 is 15 residues long. The CDR3 nucleotides read TGTGCCAGCTCACCACCCGGAGGGATGAACACTGAAGCTTTCTTT. Translated: CASSPPGGMNTEAFF.

V is TRBV7-6 and J is TRBJ2-7; 8 nucleotides match TRBD1. The V gene's germline CDR1 is SGHVS and CDR2 FNYEAQ. This CDR3 is 14 amino acids long. V shed 5 bases and J 4 bases; nucleotides not matched to a gene: 7. The CDR3 DNA reads TGTGCCAGCAGCGTCGGACAGGGAAGGTACGAGCAGTACTTC. Its protein is CASSVGQGRYEQYF.

This chain links TRBV5-1 with TRBJ2-2; 8 bases are shared with TRBD1. CDR3 length: 15 amino acids. The V gene end was trimmed by 0 bases and the J gene end by 5 bases; junction bases not matched to a gene: 3. Germline V CDR1 and CDR2: SGHRS, YFSETQ. CDR3 in DNA: TGCGCCAGCAGCTTGGGGCAGGGGGCGACCGGGGAGCTGTTTTTT. This encodes CASSLGQGATGELFF.

The CDR3 region has the DNA TGTGCCAGCAGCTTACTAGGGACCACTGAAGCTTTCTTT. It codes for CASSLLGTTEAFF. This chain joins TRBV7-2 and TRBJ1-1; TRBD1 might be the D (5 bases). V shed 2 bases and J shed 4 bases, with 8 bases lying between them. The germline V gene has CDR1 SGHTA and CDR2 FQGNSA. The CDR3 spans 13 residues.

The V gene is TRBV19, the J gene TRBJ1-5; D gene uncertain. Looked up from germline, CDR1 is LNHDA and CDR2 is SQIVND (reference sequence). Trimming cost V 5 bases and J 4 bases, with 12 bases left between them. The length of the CDR3 is 14 residues. DNA of the CDR3: TGTGCCAGTAGTGACGGCACCCGTAATCAGCCCCAGCATTTT. Translated: CASSDGTRNQPQHF.

The chain employs TRBV7-2 and TRBJ1-2; 10 nucleotides agree with TRBD1. This CDR3 has 13 amino acids. Trimming at V came to 3 bases and at J to 7 bases, leaving 2 bases not matched to a gene. CDR1 is SGHTA, CDR2 FQGNSA, per germline. CDR3 DNA: TGTGCCAGCAGCTTTCGGGACAGGGGTGGCTACACCTTC. It translates to CASSFRDRGGYTF.

The V and J genes are TRBV5-1 and TRBJ2-1, with 15 bases fitting TRBD2. V trimming: 6 bases; J trimming: 4 bases; junction bases outside the gene matches: 8. The length of the CDR3 is 17 residues. The germline V gene encodes CDR1 SGHRS and CDR2 YFSETQ. The CDR3 protein is CASNIGLAGGRYNEQFF. The CDR3 DNA follows: TGCGCCAGCAATATTGGACTAGCGGGGGGGCGGTACAATGAGCAGTTCTTC.

The chain joins TRBV7-2 to TRBJ2-7; tentatively, D is TRBD2 (5 bases). The germline CDR1 and CDR2 sequences are SGHTA and FQGNSA. The CDR3 covers 14 residues. The V gene lost 5 bases and the J gene lost 6 bases, with 17 bases spanning the gap. For the CDR3, the DNA is TGTGCCAGCAGCCCCCGGCACTCCAGCGGCGAGCAGTACTTC. Translating gives CASSPRHSSGEQYF.

CDR3 protein: CASSVAGGSSGNTIYF. CDR3 coding DNA: TGTGCCAGCAGCGTAGCAGGCGGAAGCTCTGGAAACACCATATATTTT. The chain is built from TRBV9 and TRBJ1-3; D remains ambiguous. V shed 0 bases and J shed 0 bases, with 10 bases lying between them. The CDR3 runs to 16 residues. Germline CDR1 reads SGDLS; CDR2 reads YYNGEE. The whole variable domain, remainder taken from reference TRBV9 and TRBJ1-3, is DSGVTQTPKHLITATGQRVTLRCSPRSGDLSVYWYQQSLDQGLQFLIQYYNGEERAKGNILERFSAQQFPDLHSELNLSSLELGDSALYFCASSVAGGSSGNTIYFGEGSWLTVV.

The chain links TRBV4-1 to TRBJ1-2, with D hard to call. The germline V gene encodes CDR1 MGHRA and CDR2 YSYEKL. The CDR3 spans 14 residues. Trimming removed 0 bases at V and 4 bases at J, with 9 bases between. The DNA for the CDR3 is TGCGCCAGCAGCCAAGATGGCGCAGCCTATGGCTACACCTTC. Protein sequence: CASSQDGAAYGYTF.

The genes are TRBV6-5 and TRBJ1-5; the match to TRBD1 covers 7 bases. Germline-derived CDR1 and CDR2 are MNHEY and SVGAGI. The CDR3 consists of 16 residues. The V and J ends lost 4 bases and 0 bases, in that order; junction bases with no gene match: 6. Here the CDR3 DNA reads TGTGCCAGCAGTTCCCGGACAGGACTTAGCAATCAGCCCCAGCATTTT. Translating gives CASSSRTGLSNQPQHF.

A word on this clone: A junction end diverges from the germline sequence, so it may reflect a read error. This rearrangement joins TRBV2 to TRBJ1-1; TRBD1 is a possible D gene (6 bases). CDR3 size: 17 residues. From germline, CDR1 is SNHLY and CDR2 FYNNEI. CDR3 residues: CASSQAPLGGWDTEAFF. As DNA, the CDR3 is TGTGCCAGCAGTCAAGCTCCTCTGGGGGGCTGGGACACTGAAGCTTTCTTT.

CDR3: CASKPPGDSLYTQYF. In nucleotides, the CDR3 is TGTGCCAGCAAACCCCCTGGGGACAGTTTGTATACGCAGTATTTT. The chain couples TRBV6-5 to TRBJ2-3; TRBD1 matches at 7 bases. The trim removed 7 bases at V and 7 bases at J, leaving 14 bases unmatched. The CDR3 loop spans 15 amino acids. From germline, CDR1 is MNHEY and CDR2 SVGAGI.